The 32 T cell receptor beta chains reported below all come from one sample, sequenced in a study of T cell changes during pregnancy in multiple sclerosis. TCRdb keeps only in-frame clones here, not all; method: immunoSEQ multiplex PCR. The profile shows around 30,000 clones, approximately 94% of them singletons. This sample comprised CD4+ T cells from peripheral blood mononuclear cells, obtained in the second trimester of pregnancy. All receptors derive from a female donor with multiple sclerosis, enrolled in a pregnancy study.

The chain has TRBV4-3 and TRBJ2-7; the D gene is possibly TRBD1 (5 bases). Trimming removed 0 bases from V and 9 bases from J, with 15 bases in between. The germline V gene encodes CDR1 LGHNA and CDR2 YSLEER. The length of the CDR3 is 14 residues. CDR3 bases: TGCGCCAGCAGCCAAGATGTTCCCATGACAGTGCAGTACTTC. Protein: CASSQDVPMTVQYF.

This rearrangement joins TRBV5-6 to TRBJ1-1, with no clear D. Trimming cost V 0 bases and J 3 bases, with 12 bases left between them. CDR3 length: 15 residues. Germline V CDR1 and CDR2: SGHDT, YYEEEE. CDR3: CASSLAGSRYTEAFF. The CDR3 coding sequence is TGTGCCAGCAGCTTGGCCGGGAGTAGGTACACTGAAGCTTTCTTT.

The V call is TRBV5-6, the J call TRBJ2-3, with D possibly TRBD2 on 6 matching bases. V was trimmed by 5 bases and J by 2 bases, leaving 12 bases between them. This CDR3 region has 14 residues. From germline, CDR1 is SGHDT and CDR2 YYEEEE. CDR3: CASSTPGVTDTQYF. CDR3 coding DNA: TGTGCCAGCAGTACCCCGGGAGTCACAGATACGCAGTATTTT.

J is TRBJ1-1 and V is TRBV5-6; D perhaps matches TRBD1 (5 bases). The CDR3 loop spans 16 amino acids. Per the germline V gene, CDR1 is SGHDT and CDR2 is YYEEEE. The V and J ends lost 6 bases and 1 base respectively, with 19 bases between them. CDR3 sequence reads: CASTRPRAGRNTEAFF. The CDR3 DNA reads as TGTGCCAGCACCCGACCCAGGGCGGGGAGGAACACTGAAGCTTTCTTT.

The V gene is TRBV7-8, the J gene TRBJ2-7; 8 bases are a match to TRBD2. The V gene end was trimmed by 3 bases and the J gene end by 0 bases; junction bases not matched to a gene: 4. The germline gives CDR1 SGHVS, CDR2 FQNEAQ. This CDR3 is built from 15 residues. The CDR3 nucleotides are TGTGCCAGCAGCTTGGAGAGCGGGAGCTCCTACGAGCAGTACTTC. Translating it yields CASSLESGSSYEQYF.

The chain has TRBV6-1 and TRBJ1-5, with TRBD1 matching over 7 bases. The germline V gene has CDR1 MNHNS and CDR2 SASEGT. The CDR3 is 15 residues long. Trimming took 0 bases from V and 7 from J; bases not matched to a gene: 6. The CDR3 sequence: CASSEAPTGTQPQHF. The CDR3 region has the DNA TGTGCCAGCAGTGAAGCTCCGACAGGGACGCAGCCCCAGCATTTT.

This chain joins TRBV25-1 and TRBJ1-4; D unresolved. The CDR3 contains 12 residues. The germline V and J ends were trimmed by 7 bases and 4 bases, with 7 bases remaining between them. Germline V lookup: CDR1 MGHDK, CDR2 SYGVNS. CDR3 nucleotide sequence: TGTGCCAGCACACAGCTTAATGAAAAACTGTTTTTT. Its protein product is CASTQLNEKLFF.

This clone has just a few counts. The identical CDR3 is also encoded by other nucleotide sequences in the sample. The chain recombines TRBV20-1 with TRBJ1-1; 7 bases are a match to TRBD1. This CDR3 contains 11 residues. Germline lookup yields CDR1 DFQATT and CDR2 SNEGSKA (reference sequence). The trim removed 6 bases at V and 4 bases at J, leaving 2 bases unmatched. CDR3 amino acids: CSARQGTEAFF. The CDR3 DNA reads TGCAGTGCCCGACAGGGCACTGAAGCTTTCTTT.

Only one count was recorded for this clone. At one end the junction does not follow the germline gene, possibly because of a read error. The chain recombines TRBV19 with TRBJ1-1; no clear D. This CDR3 is built from 18 residues. Germline lookup yields CDR1 LNHDA and CDR2 SQIVND (reference sequence). This CDR3 is CASRIGDVVRAGSTEAFF. The CDR3 coding sequence is TGTGCCAGTAGAATAGGTGATGTCGTGAGGGCGGGTAGCACTGAAGCTTTCTTT.

The rearrangement joins TRBV29-1 to TRBJ2-5; 7 bases fit TRBD2. The germline V gene encodes CDR1 SQVTM and CDR2 ANQGSEA. The CDR3 runs 14 residues. J lost 4 bases, V lost 5 bases, and 10 bases had no gene match. The CDR3 loop reads CSVIATGGGETQYF. In DNA form, the CDR3 reads TGCAGCGTTATTGCAACGGGAGGCGGAGAGACCCAGTACTTC.

This sequence joins TRBV7-8 and TRBJ2-1; D unresolved. The germline V gene encodes CDR1 SGHVS and CDR2 FQNEAQ. This CDR3 is 13 amino acids long. Between the trimmed V and J ends, which lost 5 bases and 6 bases, there was a span of 11 bases. CDR3 protein: CASSNVAFNEQFF. Here the CDR3 DNA reads TGTGCCAGCAGCAACGTCGCGTTCAATGAGCAGTTCTTC.

In nucleotides, the CDR3 is TGTGCCAGCAGCTTACGGGTGACAGGGTACACTGAAGCTTTCTTT. Translated: CASSLRVTGYTEAFF. This chain links TRBV11-2 with TRBJ1-1; TRBD1 matches at 7 bases. The germline gives CDR1 SGHAT, CDR2 FQNNGV. The CDR3 is 15 amino acids. V lost 2 bases and J lost 3; bases outside the gene matches: 6.

As to this clone: One end of the junction varies from germline; a read error may be responsible. The chain is built from TRBV9 and TRBJ2-1; 8 bases are shared with TRBD2. The CDR3 extends over 16 amino acids. CDR1 and CDR2 from the germline V gene are SGDLS and YYNGEE. The CDR3, as DNA: TGTGCCAGCAGCGTAGGCGCTAGCGGGTCCTCCAATGAGCAGTTCTTC. It encodes CASSVGASGSSNEQFF.

The rearrangement joins TRBV5-1 to TRBJ2-1, with 8 bases matching TRBD2. The CDR3 length is 14 residues. V gave up 3 bases and J gave up 6 bases; unmatched junction bases: 5. Germline V lookup: CDR1 SGHRS, CDR2 YFSETQ. This chain's CDR3 is CASSSLAGFNEQFF. CDR3 coding DNA: TGCGCCAGCAGCTCTTTAGCGGGATTCAATGAGCAGTTCTTC.

This chain links TRBV4-1 with TRBJ2-7; possibly TRBD2 for D (5 bases). This CDR3 region has 14 residues. In germline, CDR1 is MGHRA, CDR2 YSYEKL. With 2 bases removed from V and 1 base from J, the gap between germline ends came to 9 bases. CDR3 in DNA: TGCGCCAGCAGCCAACCTGACTATTCCTACGAGCAGTACTTC. As protein: CASSQPDYSYEQYF.

The gene calls are TRBV27 and TRBJ2-7; 11 bases match TRBD2. The length of the CDR3 is 16 residues. Germline loops: CDR1 MNHEY, CDR2 SMNVEV (reference sequence). Trimming cost V 5 bases and J 3 bases; bases outside gene matches: 9. The CDR3 is CASSLWLAGGHYEQYF. The CDR3 DNA reads TGTGCCAGCAGTCTTTGGCTAGCGGGAGGCCACTACGAGCAGTACTTC.

For this clone: At one end, the junction sequence differs from germline, possibly due to a read error. The chain recombines TRBV7-2 with TRBJ1-4; 8 positions agree with TRBD1. This CDR3 is 15 amino acids long. CDR1 is SGHTA and CDR2 is FQGNSA in the germline V gene. The CDR3 bases are TGTGCCAGCAGCCTAGCCCGGACAGGGACTGAAAAACTGTTTTTT. Translating it yields CASSLARTGTEKLFF. The whole variable domain, filled in from reference TRBV7-2 and TRBJ1-4, reads GAGVSQSPSNKVTEKGKDVELRCDPISGHTALYWYRQSLGQGLEFLIYFQGNSAPDKSGLPSDRFSAERTGGSVSTLTIQRTQQEDSAVYLCASSLARTGTEKLFFGSGTQLSVL.

Concerning this clone itself: An end of the junction does not agree with germline; a read error may underlie this. The chain employs TRBV28 and TRBJ2-3; 9 nucleotides align to TRBD1. Germline CDR1 is MDHEN and CDR2 is SYDVKM. The CDR3 is 19 amino acids. The CDR3 DNA follows: TGTGCCAGCAGTACTCACAGGGGGCCTAGATTATGGGGCACAGATACGCAGTGTTTT. Its protein product is CASSTHRGPRLWGTDTQCF.

This rearrangement joins TRBV30 to TRBJ1-2; D is unresolved. Germline V gene data show CDR1 as GTSNPN and CDR2 as SVGIG (reference sequence). Trimming took off 1 base at V and 10 bases at J, with 7 bases between the two ends. The CDR3 has 10 residues. The CDR3 loop is CAWSALVYTF. In DNA, the CDR3 is TGTGCCTGGAGTGCCCTAGTCTACACCTTC.

The genes are TRBV13 and TRBJ1-1, with a tentative D call TRBD1 (6 bases). Trimming left V 5 bases short and J 6 bases short, with 19 bases between. The CDR3 sequence is 15 residues long. The V gene's germline CDR1 is PRHDT and CDR2 FYEKMQ (reference sequence). The CDR3 region has the DNA TGTGCCAGCAGCCGCCGCACCAGGGGAATTTCTGAAGCTTTCTTT. Translating gives CASSRRTRGISEAFF.

J is TRBJ2-7 and V is TRBV20-1, with a possible D match to TRBD2 (6 bases). V dropped 1 base and J dropped 9 bases, with 10 bases sitting between them. Germline CDR1 reads DFQATT; CDR2 reads SNEGSKA (reference sequence). The CDR3 has 11 amino acids. The CDR3 is CSARGSGGQYF. The CDR3 DNA reads TGCAGTGCTAGAGGGTCCGGGGGGCAGTACTTC.

The V and J genes are TRBV4-1 and TRBJ1-1; maybe TRBD1 (5 bases). This CDR3 contains 13 residues. The germline CDR1 and CDR2 sequences are MGHRA and YSYEKL. Trimming pared 0 bases from V and 8 bases from J, leaving 10 bases between. CDR3 in amino acids: CASSQDMAGEAFF. The CDR3 nucleotides are TGCGCCAGCAGCCAAGATATGGCAGGGGAAGCTTTCTTT.

V gene TRBV30 combines with J gene TRBJ1-1; D gene ambiguous. Trimming removed 2 bases at V and 1 base at J, with 11 bases between. Germline V lookup: CDR1 GTSNPN, CDR2 SVGIG (reference sequence). This CDR3 comprises 14 residues. CDR3 sequence: CAWSHGGENTEAFF. The CDR3, as DNA: TGTGCCTGGAGTCATGGCGGGGAGAACACTGAAGCTTTCTTT.

This chain joins TRBV5-1 and TRBJ2-1, with 10 nucleotides matching TRBD2. Germline V gene lookup returns CDR1 SGHRS and CDR2 YFSETQ. J gave up 8 bases and V 0 bases, and 5 bases lay outside the gene matches. CDR3 length: 15 residues. The CDR3 protein is CASSLVGTSAHEQFF. The CDR3 region has the DNA TGCGCCAGCAGCTTGGTGGGGACTAGCGCCCATGAGCAGTTCTTC.

This chain links TRBV28 with TRBJ2-7, with D possibly being TRBD2 (5 bases). The CDR3 has 11 amino acids. V shed 4 bases and J shed 11 bases, with 12 bases lying between them. CDR1 MDHEN and CDR2 SYDVKM come from the germline V gene. The CDR3 protein is CASSSHGVKYF. The CDR3 DNA reads as TGTGCCAGCAGTTCTCACGGGGTCAAGTACTTC.

V gene TRBV6-5 combines with J gene TRBJ1-5, with a weak D call TRBD1 (5 bases). V lost 4 bases, J lost 5 bases, and 18 bases lay in between. The germline V gene encodes CDR1 MNHEY and CDR2 SVGAGI. The CDR3 length is 16 residues. CDR3 coding DNA: TGTGCCAGCAGTTTACTCCGGGGGAGGAATGATCAGCCCCAGCATTTT. Its translation: CASSLLRGRNDQPQHF.

This chain joins TRBV5-4 and TRBJ2-1; 8 bases map to TRBD2. V lost 0 bases to trimming and J lost 6 bases; unmatched junction nucleotides: 8. The CDR3 contains 16 residues. Germline lookup yields CDR1 SGHNT and CDR2 YYREEE (reference sequence). The CDR3 loop reads CASSLGTPREGNEQFF. Here the CDR3 DNA reads TGTGCCAGCAGCTTGGGTACTCCACGGGAGGGCAATGAGCAGTTCTTC.

The chain joins TRBV10-3 to TRBJ2-1; D ambiguous. Per the germline V gene, CDR1 is ENHRY and CDR2 is SYGVKD. Trimming stripped 3 bases from V and 1 base from J, with 7 bases between. This CDR3 has 14 amino acids. The CDR3 here is CAISDLESYNEQFF. For the CDR3, the DNA is TGTGCCATCAGTGATCTAGAATCCTACAATGAGCAGTTCTTC.

The chain combines TRBV7-9 with TRBJ1-2; TRBD1 agrees at 9 bases. The CDR3 consists of 14 residues. Germline V gives CDR1 SEHNR, CDR2 FQNEAQ (reference sequence). Unmatched junction bases numbered 7, after V lost 5 bases and J lost 6 bases. The CDR3 nucleotides read TGTGCCAGCAGCGCGGGACAGGGTAGCAATGGCTACACCTTC. Translated, it gives CASSAGQGSNGYTF.

The CDR3 DNA sequence: TGTGCCAGTAAAGCAGGCAGGGACACCGGGGAGCTGTTTTTT. It specifies CASKAGRDTGELFF. This sequence joins TRBV19 and TRBJ2-2, with a possible D match to TRBD1 (5 bases). Germline lookup yields CDR1 LNHDA and CDR2 SQIVND (reference sequence). V was trimmed by 7 bases and J by 3 bases, leaving 12 bases between them. The CDR3 runs to 14 residues.

This chain joins TRBV10-3 and TRBJ2-3, with a tentative D call TRBD2 (6 bases). Germline CDR1 ENHRY, CDR2 SYGVKD. The CDR3 spans 13 residues. V was pared by 10 bases and J by 2 bases, with 13 bases between. In DNA form, the CDR3 reads TGTGCCACGACTAGGGCGCACACAGATACGCAGTATTTT. Amino acid sequence: CATTRAHTDTQYF.

The J gene is TRBJ2-1, the V gene TRBV19, with TRBD2 matching 11 bases. Germline V gives CDR1 LNHDA, CDR2 SQIVND (reference sequence). This CDR3 has 16 residues. Germline trimming cut 5 bases from V and 5 bases from J; bases unmatched to any gene: 8. The CDR3 loop is CASSHPRTSGHNEQFF. The DNA for the CDR3 is TGTGCCAGTAGTCACCCCCGGACTAGCGGGCACAATGAGCAGTTCTTC.